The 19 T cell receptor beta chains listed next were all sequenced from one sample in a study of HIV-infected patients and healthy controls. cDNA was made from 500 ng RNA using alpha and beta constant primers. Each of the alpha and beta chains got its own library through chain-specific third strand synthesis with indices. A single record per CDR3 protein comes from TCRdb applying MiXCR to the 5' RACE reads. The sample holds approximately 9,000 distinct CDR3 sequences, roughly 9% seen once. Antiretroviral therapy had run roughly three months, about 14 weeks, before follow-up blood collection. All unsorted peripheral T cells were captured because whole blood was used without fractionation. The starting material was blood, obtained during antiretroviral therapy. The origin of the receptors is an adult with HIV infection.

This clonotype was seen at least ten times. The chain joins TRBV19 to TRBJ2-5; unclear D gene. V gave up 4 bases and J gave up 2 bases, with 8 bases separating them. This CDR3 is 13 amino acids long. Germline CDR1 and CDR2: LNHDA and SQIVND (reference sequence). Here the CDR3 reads CASSTQVQETQYF. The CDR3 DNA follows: TGTGCCAGTAGTACCCAGGTGCAAGAGACCCAGTACTTC.

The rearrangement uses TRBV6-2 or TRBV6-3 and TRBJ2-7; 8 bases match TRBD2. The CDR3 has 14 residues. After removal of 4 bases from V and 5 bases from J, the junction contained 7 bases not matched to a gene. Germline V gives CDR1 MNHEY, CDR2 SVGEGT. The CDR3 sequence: CASSSGLVVHEQYF. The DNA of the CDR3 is TGTGCCAGCAGTTCGGGACTAGTAGTCCACGAGCAGTACTTC.

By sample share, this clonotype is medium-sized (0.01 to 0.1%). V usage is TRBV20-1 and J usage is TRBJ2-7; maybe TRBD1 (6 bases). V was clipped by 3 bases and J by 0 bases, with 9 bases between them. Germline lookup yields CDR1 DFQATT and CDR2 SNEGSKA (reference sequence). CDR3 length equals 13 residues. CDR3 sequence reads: CSASRDTSYEQYF. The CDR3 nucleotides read TGCAGTGCTAGTAGGGACACCTCCTACGAGCAGTACTTC.

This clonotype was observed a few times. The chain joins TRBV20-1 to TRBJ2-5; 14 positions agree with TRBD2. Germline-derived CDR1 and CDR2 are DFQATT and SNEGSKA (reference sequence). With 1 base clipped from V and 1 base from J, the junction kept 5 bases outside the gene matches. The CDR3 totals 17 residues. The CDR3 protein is CSARGLAGGPGQETQYF. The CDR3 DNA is TGCAGTGCTAGAGGACTAGCGGGGGGGCCCGGCCAAGAGACCCAGTACTTC.

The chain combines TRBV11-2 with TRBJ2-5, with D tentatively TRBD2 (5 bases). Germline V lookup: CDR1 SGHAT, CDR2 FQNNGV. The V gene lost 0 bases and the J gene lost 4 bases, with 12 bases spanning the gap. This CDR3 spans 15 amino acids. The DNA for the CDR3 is TGTGCCAGCAGCTTAGAGGGTAGCGTCGGAGAGACCCAGTACTTC. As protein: CASSLEGSVGETQYF.

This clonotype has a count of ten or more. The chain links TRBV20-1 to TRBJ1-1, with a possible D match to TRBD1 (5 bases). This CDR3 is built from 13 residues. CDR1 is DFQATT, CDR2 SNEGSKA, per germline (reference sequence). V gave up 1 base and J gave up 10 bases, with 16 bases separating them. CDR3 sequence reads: CSARGDAAIRAFF. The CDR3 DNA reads TGCAGTGCTAGAGGGGACGCCGCTATAAGAGCTTTCTTT.

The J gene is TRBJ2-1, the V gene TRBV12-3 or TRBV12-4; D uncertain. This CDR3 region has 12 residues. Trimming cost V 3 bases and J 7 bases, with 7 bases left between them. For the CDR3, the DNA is TGTGCCAGCAGTTTGCCTCCGAATGAGCAGTTCTTC. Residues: CASSLPPNEQFF.

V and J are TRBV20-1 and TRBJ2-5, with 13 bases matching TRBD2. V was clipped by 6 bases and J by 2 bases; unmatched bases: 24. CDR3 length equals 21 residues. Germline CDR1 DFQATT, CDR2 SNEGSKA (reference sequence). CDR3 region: CSAKSLLKTSGRAGPQETQYF. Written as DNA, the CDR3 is TGCAGTGCCAAGTCCCTACTAAAAACTAGCGGGAGGGCCGGTCCACAAGAGACCCAGTACTTC.

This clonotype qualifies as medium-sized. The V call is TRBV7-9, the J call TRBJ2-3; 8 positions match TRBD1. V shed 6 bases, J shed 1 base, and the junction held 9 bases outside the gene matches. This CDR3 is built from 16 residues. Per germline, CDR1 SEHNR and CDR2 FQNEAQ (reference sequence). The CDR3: CASRPDKQGGTDTQYF. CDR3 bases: TGTGCCAGCAGACCGGATAAACAGGGGGGCACAGATACGCAGTATTTT.

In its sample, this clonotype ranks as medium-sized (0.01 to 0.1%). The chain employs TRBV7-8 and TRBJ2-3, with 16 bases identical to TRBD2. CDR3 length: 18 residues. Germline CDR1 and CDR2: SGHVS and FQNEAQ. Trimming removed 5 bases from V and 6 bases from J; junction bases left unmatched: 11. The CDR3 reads CASSVGTSGGAVGDTQYF. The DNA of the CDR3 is TGTGCCAGCAGCGTCGGGACTAGCGGGGGGGCCGTGGGTGATACGCAGTATTTT.

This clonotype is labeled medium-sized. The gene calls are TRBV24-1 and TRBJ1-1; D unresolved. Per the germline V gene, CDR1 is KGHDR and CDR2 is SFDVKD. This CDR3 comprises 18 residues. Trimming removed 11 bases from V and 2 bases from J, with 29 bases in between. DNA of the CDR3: TGTGCCATCCTACCCGGGCCCAACGGGGTCATGCCCAACACTGAAGCTTTCTTT. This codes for CAILPGPNGVMPNTEAFF.

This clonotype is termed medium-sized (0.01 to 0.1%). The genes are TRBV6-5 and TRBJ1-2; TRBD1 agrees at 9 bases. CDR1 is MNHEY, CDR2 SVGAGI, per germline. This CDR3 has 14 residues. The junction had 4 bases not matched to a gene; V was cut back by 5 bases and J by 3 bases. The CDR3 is CASSSRDRDYGYTF. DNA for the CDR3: TGTGCCAGCAGTAGCCGGGACAGGGACTATGGCTACACCTTC.

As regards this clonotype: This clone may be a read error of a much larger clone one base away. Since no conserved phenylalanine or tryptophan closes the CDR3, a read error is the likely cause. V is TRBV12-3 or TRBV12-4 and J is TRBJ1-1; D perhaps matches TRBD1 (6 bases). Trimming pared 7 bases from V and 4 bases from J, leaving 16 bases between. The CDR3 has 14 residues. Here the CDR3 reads CASTLGGGSTEAFS. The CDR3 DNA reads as TGTGCCAGCACCCTAGGGGGGGGTTCCACTGAAGCTTTCTCT.

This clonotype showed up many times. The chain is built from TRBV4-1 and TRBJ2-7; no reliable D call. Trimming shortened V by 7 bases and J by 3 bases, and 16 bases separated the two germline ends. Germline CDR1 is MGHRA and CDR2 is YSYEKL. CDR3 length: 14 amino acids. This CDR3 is CASTPTVNSYEQYF. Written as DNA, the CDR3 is TGCGCCAGCACCCCGACCGTAAACAGCTACGAGCAGTACTTC.

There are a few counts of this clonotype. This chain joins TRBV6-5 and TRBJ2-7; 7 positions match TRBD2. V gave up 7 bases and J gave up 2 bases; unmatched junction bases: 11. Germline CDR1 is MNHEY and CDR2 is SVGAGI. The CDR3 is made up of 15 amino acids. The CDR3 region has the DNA TGTGCCAGCATCGACCCTGGGGGGGGGACCTACGAGCAGTACTTC. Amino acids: CASIDPGGGTYEQYF.

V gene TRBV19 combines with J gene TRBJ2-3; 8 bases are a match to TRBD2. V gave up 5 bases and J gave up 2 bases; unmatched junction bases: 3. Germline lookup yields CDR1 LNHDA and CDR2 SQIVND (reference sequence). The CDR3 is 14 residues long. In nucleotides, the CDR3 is TGTGCCAGTAGTCAAGCGGGAGACACAGATACGCAGTATTTT. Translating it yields CASSQAGDTDTQYF.

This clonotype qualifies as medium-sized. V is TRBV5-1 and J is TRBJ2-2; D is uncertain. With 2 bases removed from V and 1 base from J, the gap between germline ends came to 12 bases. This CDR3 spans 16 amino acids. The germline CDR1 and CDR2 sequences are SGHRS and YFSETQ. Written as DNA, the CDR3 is TGCGCCAGCAGCTTCGGGTCAGCCTTGAACACCGGGGAGCTGTTTTTT. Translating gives CASSFGSALNTGELFF.

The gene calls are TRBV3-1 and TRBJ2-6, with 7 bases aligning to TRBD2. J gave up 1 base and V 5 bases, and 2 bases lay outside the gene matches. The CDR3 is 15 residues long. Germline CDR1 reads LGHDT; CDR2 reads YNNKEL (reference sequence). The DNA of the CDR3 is TGTGCCAGCAGCGCGGGGGTGTCTGGGGCCAACGTCCTGACTTTC. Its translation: CASSAGVSGANVLTF.

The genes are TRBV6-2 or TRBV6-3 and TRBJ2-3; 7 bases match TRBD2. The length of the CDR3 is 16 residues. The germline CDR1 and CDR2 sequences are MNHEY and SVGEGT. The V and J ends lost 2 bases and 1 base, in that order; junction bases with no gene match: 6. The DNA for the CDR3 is TGTGCCAGCAGTTACGATGAGCGGGACCGCACAGATACGCAGTATTTT. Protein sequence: CASSYDERDRTDTQYF.